This is a list of T cell receptor beta chains from one sample in a study of graft-versus-host responses after intestinal transplantation. Assay: immunoSEQ multiplex PCR; the TCRdb copy retains only in-frame clones and omits some. The table has 45,000 or so clones, 90% to 95% seen once. The material sequenced was PBMCs, taken 524 days after transplant. The receptors come from a human patient who received an intestinal transplant, so some T cells may come from the graft donor. Both conserved end residues are part of each CDR3. Fields, in order: D gene, V gene, clone size, J gene, CDR3 DNA, CDR3 protein. A D gene is named only where the DNA matches it firmly. The size field is filled for only some rows; it gives once, few, many or a size class.

D gene: TRBD1
V gene: TRBV19
clone size: -
J gene: TRBJ2-7
CDR3 DNA: TGTGCCAGTAGTATGACAGGGGGCTGGGAGTACGAGCAGTACTTC
CDR3 protein: CASSMTGGWEYEQYF

D gene: -
V gene: TRBV7-7
clone size: -
J gene: TRBJ2-1
CDR3 DNA: TGTGCTAGCAGCTTAGGGACAAGGGGTTACAATGAGCAGTTCTTC
CDR3 protein: CASSLGTRGYNEQFF

D gene: -
V gene: TRBV4-1
clone size: -
J gene: TRBJ2-2
CDR3 DNA: TGCGCCAGCAGCCCTTATTCTGCCGACACCGGGGAGCTGTTTTTT
CDR3 protein: CASSPYSADTGELFF

D gene: -
V gene: TRBV6-1
clone size: once
J gene: TRBJ2-2
CDR3 DNA: TGTGCCAGCAGTGATTTAGCCGGGGAGCTGTTTTTT
CDR3 protein: CASSDLAGELFF

D gene: -
V gene: TRBV5-1
clone size: -
J gene: TRBJ2-7
CDR3 DNA: TGCGCCAGCAGCTTGCGCGGGATGTCCTCCTACGAGCAGTACTTC
CDR3 protein: CASSLRGMSSYEQYF

D gene: -
V gene: TRBV7-2
clone size: -
J gene: TRBJ2-5
CDR3 DNA: TGTGCCAGCAGCGGAGACCCTGAGACCCAGTACTTC
CDR3 protein: CASSGDPETQYF

D gene: TRBD1
V gene: TRBV4-2
clone size: -
J gene: TRBJ1-1
CDR3 DNA: TGTGCCAGCAGCCAGGACAGGGGGAAAACTGAAGCTTTCTTT
CDR3 protein: CASSQDRGKTEAFF

D gene: TRBD2
V gene: TRBV9
clone size: -
J gene: TRBJ2-1
CDR3 DNA: TGTGCCAGCAGCGTAAGGTGGGCGGGAGGGTTCAATGAGCAGTTCTTC
CDR3 protein: CASSVRWAGGFNEQFF

D gene: -
V gene: TRBV18
clone size: -
J gene: TRBJ1-5
CDR3 DNA: TGTGCCAGCTCATCAAAGACCGGGGGGGGCAATCAGCCCCAGCATTTT
CDR3 protein: CASSSKTGGGNQPQHF

D gene: -
V gene: TRBV30
clone size: -
J gene: TRBJ1-4
CDR3 DNA: TGTGCCTGGAACCCGGGCGGGAGGCATGAAAAACTGTTTTTT
CDR3 protein: CAWNPGGRHEKLFF

D gene: -
V gene: TRBV28
clone size: -
J gene: TRBJ2-1
CDR3 DNA: TGTGCCAGCAGTTTACCCCTGAGCTCCTACAATGAGCAGTTCTTC
CDR3 protein: CASSLPLSSYNEQFF

D gene: -
V gene: TRBV28
clone size: once
J gene: TRBJ2-7
CDR3 DNA: TGTGCCAGCAGTTTAACAGGCTTGGGATCCTACGAGCAGTACTTC
CDR3 protein: CASSLTGLGSYEQYF

D gene: -
V gene: TRBV7-3
clone size: -
J gene: TRBJ1-1
CDR3 DNA: TGTGCCAGCAGCCCCGGGGCAGGGATGAACACTGAAGCTTTCTTT
CDR3 protein: CASSPGAGMNTEAFF

D gene: TRBD1
V gene: TRBV5-6
clone size: -
J gene: TRBJ2-7
CDR3 DNA: TGTGCCAGCAGCTTGGGGGACAGTGTCTACGAGCAGTACTTC
CDR3 protein: CASSLGDSVYEQYF

D gene: -
V gene: TRBV2
clone size: -
J gene: TRBJ1-4
CDR3 DNA: TGTGCCAGCAGTGAGCCCGGACTGACTAATGAAAAACTGTTTTTT
CDR3 protein: CASSEPGLTNEKLFF

D gene: -
V gene: TRBV30
clone size: -
J gene: TRBJ2-1
CDR3 DNA: TGTGCCTGGAGTATCGGGCGTGGAAATGAGCAGTTCTTC
CDR3 protein: CAWSIGRGNEQFF

D gene: -
V gene: TRBV11-2
clone size: -
J gene: TRBJ1-5
CDR3 DNA: TGTGCCAGCAGCTTTTCTCCAGGGGCTCAGCCCCAGCATTTT
CDR3 protein: CASSFSPGAQPQHF

D gene: -
V gene: TRBV6-5
clone size: -
J gene: TRBJ2-7
CDR3 DNA: TGTGCCAGCAGTTACCTCGGGGGTACCTCCTACGAGCAGTACTTC
CDR3 protein: CASSYLGGTSYEQYF

D gene: TRBD2
V gene: TRBV9
clone size: -
J gene: TRBJ2-3
CDR3 DNA: TGTGCCAGCAGCGCCCAAGCTAGCGGGGGGGAGTACACAGATACGCAGTATTTT
CDR3 protein: CASSAQASGGEYTDTQYF

D gene: -
V gene: TRBV4-2
clone size: -
J gene: TRBJ1-1
CDR3 DNA: TGTGCCAGCAGCCAGGAACAAAATCTGAACACTGAAGCTTTCTTT
CDR3 protein: CASSQEQNLNTEAFF

D gene: TRBD2
V gene: TRBV19
clone size: -
J gene: TRBJ2-7
CDR3 DNA: TGTGCCAGTAGTCCACTAGCGGGAGTCAACGAGCAGTACTTC
CDR3 protein: CASSPLAGVNEQYF

D gene: -
V gene: TRBV5-1
clone size: -
J gene: TRBJ2-1
CDR3 DNA: TGCGCCAGCAGCTTGTCGGGCAATGAGCAGTTCTTC
CDR3 protein: CASSLSGNEQFF

D gene: -
V gene: TRBV28
clone size: -
J gene: TRBJ1-5
CDR3 DNA: TGTGCCAGCAGTTTGGAACAGGTAAGAGTGGATCAGCCCCAGCATTTT
CDR3 protein: CASSLEQVRVDQPQHF

D gene: -
V gene: TRBV7-3
clone size: once
J gene: TRBJ1-5
CDR3 DNA: TGTGCCAGCAGCTTCGATCCCGGATATAGCAATCAGCCCCAGCATTTT
CDR3 protein: CASSFDPGYSNQPQHF

D gene: -
V gene: TRBV4-1
clone size: -
J gene: TRBJ2-7
CDR3 DNA: TGCGCCAGCAGCCAGGTCCTAGCGTACGAGCAGTACTTC
CDR3 protein: CASSQVLAYEQYF

D gene: -
V gene: TRBV7-2
clone size: -
J gene: TRBJ2-3
CDR3 DNA: TGTGCCAGCAGCGAGAGTAGGCAGGGCATCGCAGATACGCAGTATTTT
CDR3 protein: CASSESRQGIADTQYF

D gene: TRBD2
V gene: TRBV5-6
clone size: -
J gene: TRBJ2-1
CDR3 DNA: TGTGCCAGCAGTCCCCCCAGCGGGAGGACATTATACAATGAGCAGTTCTTC
CDR3 protein: CASSPPSGRTLYNEQFF

D gene: -
V gene: TRBV7-2
clone size: -
J gene: TRBJ2-7
CDR3 DNA: TGTGCCAGCAGCTTAGCGGGAGTCGGCTACGAGCAGTACTTC
CDR3 protein: CASSLAGVGYEQYF

D gene: -
V gene: TRBV6-1
clone size: medium-sized
J gene: TRBJ2-7
CDR3 DNA: TGTGCCAGCAGTGAATACGGCTACGAGCAGTACTTC
CDR3 protein: CASSEYGYEQYF

D gene: -
V gene: TRBV6-1
clone size: -
J gene: TRBJ2-5
CDR3 DNA: TGTGCCAGCAGTGTAATTGCTGGCCAGTACTTC
CDR3 protein: CASSVIAGQYF

D gene: -
V gene: TRBV5-1
clone size: -
J gene: TRBJ2-7
CDR3 DNA: TGCGCCAGCAGCTTGGAGGGCCTAGCCTACGAGCAGTACTTC
CDR3 protein: CASSLEGLAYEQYF

D gene: TRBD2
V gene: TRBV28
clone size: -
J gene: TRBJ2-1
CDR3 DNA: TGTGCCAGCAGTTTATTAAGCGGGAGGGACGACAATGAGCAGTTCTTC
CDR3 protein: CASSLLSGRDDNEQFF

D gene: TRBD2
V gene: TRBV18
clone size: once
J gene: TRBJ2-1
CDR3 DNA: TGTGCCAGCTCACCACTAGCGGGAGTCTCGTACAATGAGCAGTTCTTC
CDR3 protein: CASSPLAGVSYNEQFF

D gene: -
V gene: TRBV5-1
clone size: -
J gene: TRBJ2-1
CDR3 DNA: TGCGCCAGCAGGGAGTTACCCAGCGGAGGCTCCTACAATGAGCAGTTCTTC
CDR3 protein: CASRELPSGGSYNEQFF

D gene: -
V gene: TRBV19
clone size: once
J gene: TRBJ1-1
CDR3 DNA: TGTGCCAGTACCGGCGGGGTGAACACTGAAGCTTTCTTT
CDR3 protein: CASTGGVNTEAFF

D gene: TRBD2
V gene: TRBV28
clone size: -
J gene: TRBJ2-1
CDR3 DNA: TGTGCCAGCAGTGGGGCCCGGGGGGCCTACAATGAGCAGTTCTTC
CDR3 protein: CASSGARGAYNEQFF

D gene: TRBD2
V gene: TRBV9
clone size: -
J gene: TRBJ2-7
CDR3 DNA: TGTGCCAGCAGCCCCGGGACTACCTCCTACGAGCAGTACTTC
CDR3 protein: CASSPGTTSYEQYF

D gene: -
V gene: TRBV4-1
clone size: -
J gene: TRBJ2-3
CDR3 DNA: TGCGCCAGCAGGCTCGTGGGCTCCACAGATACGCAGTATTTT
CDR3 protein: CASRLVGSTDTQYF

D gene: -
V gene: TRBV28
clone size: once
J gene: TRBJ1-6
CDR3 DNA: TGTGCCAGCAAACAGGGAGGGAATTCACCCCTCCACTTT
CDR3 protein: CASKQGGNSPLHF

D gene: -
V gene: TRBV6-1
clone size: -
J gene: TRBJ2-7
CDR3 DNA: TGTGCCAGCAGTGAATACCCGGGACTCTACGAGCAGTACTTC
CDR3 protein: CASSEYPGLYEQYF

D gene: TRBD1
V gene: TRBV6-1
clone size: once
J gene: TRBJ1-4
CDR3 DNA: TGTGCCAGCGGGGACAGGTCAGATAATGAAAAACTGTTTTTT
CDR3 protein: CASGDRSDNEKLFF

D gene: -
V gene: TRBV19
clone size: -
J gene: TRBJ2-3
CDR3 DNA: TGTGCCAGTAGTATACAGGGGACCTTCGGGGATACGCAGTATTTT
CDR3 protein: CASSIQGTFGDTQYF

D gene: -
V gene: TRBV27
clone size: once
J gene: TRBJ2-7
CDR3 DNA: TGTGCCAGCAGCCACGACGGCCCCTACGAGCAGTACTTC
CDR3 protein: CASSHDGPYEQYF

D gene: TRBD2
V gene: TRBV4-2
clone size: -
J gene: TRBJ2-3
CDR3 DNA: TGTGCCAGCAGCTTGGGACTAGAACGTACGCAGTATTTT
CDR3 protein: CASSLGLERTQYF

D gene: -
V gene: TRBV5-1
clone size: -
J gene: TRBJ2-1
CDR3 DNA: TGCGCCAGCAGCTTAGTTGGCGGGACGGCTTACAATGAGCAGTTCTTC
CDR3 protein: CASSLVGGTAYNEQFF

D gene: -
V gene: TRBV7-2
clone size: -
J gene: TRBJ2-5
CDR3 DNA: TGTGCCAGCAGCTTAAACTGGGGAGAGACCCAGTACTTC
CDR3 protein: CASSLNWGETQYF

D gene: TRBD2
V gene: TRBV5-1
clone size: -
J gene: TRBJ2-1
CDR3 DNA: TGCGCCAGCAGCATTCGGACTAGCGGGGCCAATGAGCAGTTCTTC
CDR3 protein: CASSIRTSGANEQFF